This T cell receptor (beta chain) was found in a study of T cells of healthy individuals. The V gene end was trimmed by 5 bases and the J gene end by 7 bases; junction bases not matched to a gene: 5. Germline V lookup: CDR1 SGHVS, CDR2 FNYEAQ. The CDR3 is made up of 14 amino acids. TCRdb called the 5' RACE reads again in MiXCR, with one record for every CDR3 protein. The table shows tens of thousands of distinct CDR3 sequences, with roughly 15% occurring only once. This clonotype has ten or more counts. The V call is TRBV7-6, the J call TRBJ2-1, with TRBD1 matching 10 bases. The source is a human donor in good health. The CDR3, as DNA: TGTGCCAGCAGCAAACCGGACAGGGGGAATGAGCAGTTCTTC. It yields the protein CASSKPDRGNEQFF.